This TCR beta chain is from a study of cytomegalovirus exposure and HLA in healthy donors. The study ran its PCR with 60 Vbeta and 13 Jbeta primers. Sequencing was performed with immunoSEQ multiplex PCR; in TCRdb, only in-frame clones are kept and a portion is missing. Here the sample spans roughly 120,000 clones, over 60% being singletons. The CDR3 is made up of 16 amino acids. The V end lost 5 bases, the J end lost 4 bases, and 20 bases lay between the germline ends. Germline values: CDR1 LNHNV, CDR2 YYDKDF (reference sequence). Sequencing was carried out using PBMCs. The J gene is TRBJ1-2, the V gene TRBV15, with TRBD1 as a possible D gene (6 bases). This TCR derives from a young man in good health and CMV-seropositive. DNA of the CDR3: TGTGCCACCAGCTTACCACCGGGGGGCGAGGGCTATGGCTACACCTTC. Translating gives CATSLPPGGEGYGYTF. Variable domain in full (rest from reference TRBV15 and TRBJ1-2): DAMVIQNPRYQVTQFGKPVTLSCSQTLNHNVMYWYQQKSSQAPKLLFHYYDKDFNNEADTPDNFQSRRPNTSFCFLDIRSPGLGDTAMYLCATSLPPGGEGYGYTFGSGTRLTVV.